A single T cell receptor (beta chain) is shown here with its context. This clonotype appeared a few times. The target of this receptor is not known. Nothing much larger sits one base from this clone, and base qualities are not available. Libraries were constructed by PCR. The listed sequencing device is Illumina HiSeq 2500. Unique molecular identifiers were incorporated into TCR beta cDNA libraries to reduce PCR and sequencing biases. Per 1 to 10 million input T cells, approximately 500,000 cDNA molecules were obtained, such that each molecule approximated one T cell. The same protocol used for the earlier healthy control dataset was applied to prepare and sequence the patient libraries. Within a given batch, samples were prepared together, multiplexed and sequenced on the same HiSeq lane. On the authors' methods: MIGEC was used to process the raw barcoded reads, and molecular identifier groups with only a single read were discarded before consensus assembly and CDR3 extraction. Clonotype tables were post-analysed with VDJtools, normalizing diversity by down-sampling all datasets to the smallest sample size. In repertoire overlap clustering, CDR3 amino acid sequences, but not nucleotide sequences, were matched to correct batch-related cross-sample contamination. TCRdb took the public reads, trimmed them with fastp at Q25, ran MiXCR for clone calling and kept in-frame beta chains. Duplicate CDR3 protein sequences are folded into a single record with the most common DNA and genes. TCRdb's processing, not the authors', yielded these V and J calls. Counted in this sample were 500,000 to 600,000 distinct CDR3 sequences; 40% to 50% of them appeared once. Of the sample, about 1.5% falls within the top ten clones.

To demonstrate the VDJtools post-analysis software, TCR beta repertoires were profiled from the peripheral blood of roughly 14 young patients with multiple sclerosis. The multiple sclerosis patients were children and adolescents between about 6 and 15 years of age. These data come from a study of post-analysis software for immune sequencing data (dated by TCRdb to the mid-2010s). Turning to the overall study: The recorded disease courses included relapsing-remitting, secondary progressive and progressive-relapsing multiple sclerosis, and some patients had no subtype annotation. The patient repertoires were set against 10 to 11 previously published healthy control repertoires from donors whose ages ranged from roughly 6 to 27 years. A subset of samples was prepared in parallel using single-end sample barcoding, then pooled and co-amplified after Illumina adapter ligation.

The V end gives up 6 bases and the J end 3 bases, leaving 10 bases in the junction not matched to a gene. CDR3 length: 15 amino acids, cysteine to phenylalanine. Only the CDR3 DNA stays, 45 bases, in frame from base 1. Results and caveats for the whole study, not just this receptor: Patients showed significantly higher frequencies than controls for several TRBV segments, among them TRBV5-6, TRBV5-1 and TRBV20-1. The multiple sclerosis patient group was slightly younger than the control group. Strong co-clustering of samples prepared in the same batch was shown by direct clustering with F measure, prompting a batch-effect correction. Multiple sclerosis patients had significantly lower normalized Chao1 diversity than controls, a result that suggests substantial peripheral T-cell clonal expansion.

The receptor's source is a girl aged 5-17 years with multiple sclerosis. This chain is built from TRBV12-3 or TRBV12-4 and TRBJ2-7; 8 junctional bases match TRBD2. The source material was blood. The nucleotide sequence is given as TGTGCCAGCAGACGAGCGGGGGCCCTCTTCTACGAGCAGTACTTC. Protein translation: CASRRAGALFYEQYF.